What follows are 2 T cell receptor beta chains derived from one specimen sequenced in a study of blood T cell repertoires in COVID-19. Repertoires were generated with immunoSEQ multiplex PCR, while TCRdb's copy carries only in-frame clones and drops some. The table lists around 330,000 clones, 70% to 90% of them singletons. The sample consisted of PBMCs or T cells enriched from blood (not recorded which). These receptors were taken from a woman aged 40 to 50 who had recovered from COVID-19.

The rearrangement uses TRBV5-8 and TRBJ1-5; the match to TRBD1 covers 7 bases. The CDR3 is made up of 15 amino acids. J lost 1 base, V lost 6 bases, and 7 bases had no gene match. Germline V CDR1 and CDR2: SGHTS, YDEGEE. The DNA of the CDR3 is TGTGCCAGCAAAATACAGGGGAGAAGCAATCAGCCCCAGCATTTT. Its protein is CASKIQGRSNQPQHF.

This clone was detected only once. The CDR3: CASSQVLAGGSGEQYF. In DNA form, the CDR3 reads TGTGCCAGCAGCCAAGTACTAGCGGGGGGATCGGGGGAGCAGTACTTC. This chain uses TRBV14 with TRBJ2-7; 12 bases align to TRBD2. After removal of 1 base from V and 7 bases from J, the junction contained 8 bases not matched to a gene. Germline CDR1 and CDR2: SGHDN and FVKESK. The CDR3 runs 16 residues.